Here is one T cell receptor beta chain with its context. Its cognate antigen is unknown. The data were obtained in a study of cytomegalovirus exposure and HLA in healthy donors. Study-wide findings and caveats: The study assumed roughly uniform donor sequencing depth for presence/absence analyses. In terms of immune exposure information, only CMV serostatus was available.

Trimming left V 4 bases short and J 2 bases short, with 15 bases between. Germline loops: CDR1 SNHLY, CDR2 FYNNEI. The CDR3 runs 15 residues. PCR employed 60 Vbeta and 13 Jbeta primers. Measured with immunoSEQ multiplex PCR; TCRdb has only the in-frame clones, and not every one. Altogether fewer than 150,000 clones are present, around 77% being singletons, with the ten largest covering around 2%. Sample: PBMCs. The receptor's source is a young man in good health and CMV-seronegative. The chain employs TRBV2 and TRBJ2-7, with a weak D call TRBD1 (5 bases). DNA of the CDR3: TGTGCCAGCAGTGCACGTGGTGACAGTCCCTACGAGCAGTACTTC. Encoded protein: CASSARGDSPYEQYF.